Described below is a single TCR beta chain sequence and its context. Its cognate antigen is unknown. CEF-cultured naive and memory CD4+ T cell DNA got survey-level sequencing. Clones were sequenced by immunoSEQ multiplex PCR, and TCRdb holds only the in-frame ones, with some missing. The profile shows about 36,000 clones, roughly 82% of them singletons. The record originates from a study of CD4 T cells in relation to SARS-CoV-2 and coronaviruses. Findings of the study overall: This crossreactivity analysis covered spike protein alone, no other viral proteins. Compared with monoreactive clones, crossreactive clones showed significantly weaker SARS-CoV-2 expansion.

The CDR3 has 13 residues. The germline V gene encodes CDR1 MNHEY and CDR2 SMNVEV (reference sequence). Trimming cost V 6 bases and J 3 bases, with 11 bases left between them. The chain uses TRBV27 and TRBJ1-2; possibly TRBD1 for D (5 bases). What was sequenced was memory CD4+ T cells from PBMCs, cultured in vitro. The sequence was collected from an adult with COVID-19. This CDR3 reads CASRQGADYGYTF. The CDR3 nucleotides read TGTGCCAGCAGACAAGGGGCAGACTATGGCTACACCTTC.